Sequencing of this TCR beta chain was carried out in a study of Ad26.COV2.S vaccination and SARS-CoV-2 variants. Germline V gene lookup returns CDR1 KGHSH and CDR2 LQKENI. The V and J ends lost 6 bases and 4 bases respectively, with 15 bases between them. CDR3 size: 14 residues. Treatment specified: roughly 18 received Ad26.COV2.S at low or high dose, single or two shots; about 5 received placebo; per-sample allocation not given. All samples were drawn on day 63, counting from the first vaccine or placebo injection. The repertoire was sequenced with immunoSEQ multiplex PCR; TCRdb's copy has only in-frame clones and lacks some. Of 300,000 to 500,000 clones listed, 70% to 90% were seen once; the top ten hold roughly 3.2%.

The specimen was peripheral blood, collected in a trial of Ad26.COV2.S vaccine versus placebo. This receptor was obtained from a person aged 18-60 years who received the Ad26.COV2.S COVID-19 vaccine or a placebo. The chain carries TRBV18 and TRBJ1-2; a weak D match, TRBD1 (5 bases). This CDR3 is CASSLDRTTYGYTF. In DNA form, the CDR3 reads TGTGCCAGCTCCCTCGACAGAACGACCTATGGCTACACCTTC.